This TCR beta chain comes out of a study of blood T cell repertoires in COVID-19. Across the whole study: Whether acute or convalescent, the COVID-19 samples came from the United States, Italy and Spain. T cells, B-cell-depleted T cells, or PBMCs supplied cDNA or gDNA.

The CDR3 extends over 15 amino acids. Germline V gene sequence: CDR1 SGHRS, CDR2 YFSETQ. Trimming shortened V by 0 bases and J by 4 bases, and 13 bases separated the two germline ends. The method was immunoSEQ multiplex PCR; TCRdb's version includes in-frame clones alone and lacks a portion of them. The sample carries fewer than 250,000 clones, 85% recorded once. A Seattle source enrolled patients during active infection and followed them longitudinally. The receptor was isolated from a man aged 60 to 75 with COVID-19, enrolled during active disease. The specimen sequenced was peripheral blood. J is TRBJ1-1 and V is TRBV5-1, with a possible D match to TRBD1 (5 bases). The CDR3 region is CASSLGAGQSTEAFF. The CDR3 DNA follows: TGCGCCAGCAGCTTGGGCGCGGGGCAGAGCACTGAAGCTTTCTTT.